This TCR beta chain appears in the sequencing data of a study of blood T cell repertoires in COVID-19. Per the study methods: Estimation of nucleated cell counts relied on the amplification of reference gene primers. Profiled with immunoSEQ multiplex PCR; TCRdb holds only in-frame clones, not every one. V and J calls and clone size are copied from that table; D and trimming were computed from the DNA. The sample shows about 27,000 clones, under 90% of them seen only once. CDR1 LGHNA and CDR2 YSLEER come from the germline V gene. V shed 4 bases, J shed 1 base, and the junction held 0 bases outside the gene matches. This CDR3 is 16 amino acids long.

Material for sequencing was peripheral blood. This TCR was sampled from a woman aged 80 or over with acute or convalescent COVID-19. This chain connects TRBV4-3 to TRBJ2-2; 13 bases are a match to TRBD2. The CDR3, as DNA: TGCGCCAGCAGCCGGACTAGCGGGGGGAACACCGGGGAGCTGTTTTTT. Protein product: CASSRTSGGNTGELFF.